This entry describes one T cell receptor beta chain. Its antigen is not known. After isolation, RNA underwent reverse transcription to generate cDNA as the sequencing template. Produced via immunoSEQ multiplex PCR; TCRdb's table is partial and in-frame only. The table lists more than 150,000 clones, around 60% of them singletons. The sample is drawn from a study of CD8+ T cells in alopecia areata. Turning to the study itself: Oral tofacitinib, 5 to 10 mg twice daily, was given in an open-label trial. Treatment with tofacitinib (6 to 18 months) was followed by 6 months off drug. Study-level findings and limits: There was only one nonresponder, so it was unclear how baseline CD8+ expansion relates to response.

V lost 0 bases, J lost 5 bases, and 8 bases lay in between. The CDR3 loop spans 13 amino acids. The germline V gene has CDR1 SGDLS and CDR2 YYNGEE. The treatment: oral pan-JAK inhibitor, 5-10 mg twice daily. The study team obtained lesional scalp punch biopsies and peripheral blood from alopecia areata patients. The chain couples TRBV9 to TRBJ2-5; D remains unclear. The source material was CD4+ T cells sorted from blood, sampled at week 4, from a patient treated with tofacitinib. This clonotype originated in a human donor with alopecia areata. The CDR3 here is CASSVGVLETQYF. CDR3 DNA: TGTGCCAGCAGCGTAGGGGTTCTTGAGACCCAGTACTTC.